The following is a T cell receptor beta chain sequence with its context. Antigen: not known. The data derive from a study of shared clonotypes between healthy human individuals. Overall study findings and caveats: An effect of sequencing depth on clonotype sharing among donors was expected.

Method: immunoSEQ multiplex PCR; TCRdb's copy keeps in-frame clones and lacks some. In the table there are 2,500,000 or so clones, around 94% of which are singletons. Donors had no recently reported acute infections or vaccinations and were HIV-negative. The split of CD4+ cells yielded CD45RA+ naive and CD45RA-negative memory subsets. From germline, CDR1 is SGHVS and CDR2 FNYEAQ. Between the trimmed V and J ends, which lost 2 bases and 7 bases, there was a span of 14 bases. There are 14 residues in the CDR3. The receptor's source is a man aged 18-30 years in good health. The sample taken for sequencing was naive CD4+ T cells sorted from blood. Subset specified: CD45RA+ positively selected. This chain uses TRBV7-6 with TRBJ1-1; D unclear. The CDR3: CASSLTTGRIEAFF. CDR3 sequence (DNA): TGTGCCAGCAGCTTAACTACCGGACGAATTGAAGCTTTCTTT.